Below are 9 T cell receptor beta chains sequenced from a single sample in a study of blood T cell repertoires in COVID-19. Clones were sequenced by immunoSEQ multiplex PCR, and TCRdb holds only the in-frame ones, with some missing. Seen here are just over 250,000 clones, over 75% observed once, and the top ten hold roughly 2.5%. Material: peripheral blood. These receptors all come from a woman between 45 and 65 years old with acute or convalescent COVID-19.

The table lists this clone with a count of one. The chain employs TRBV7-9 and TRBJ2-7, with 11 bases lining up with TRBD1. V was clipped by 3 bases and J by 6 bases; unmatched bases: 4. Germline CDR1 and CDR2: SEHNR and FQNEAQ (reference sequence). The length of the CDR3 is 14 residues. The CDR3 reads CASSLGQGDFEQYF. Written as DNA, the CDR3 is TGTGCCAGCAGCTTGGGACAGGGGGATTTCGAGCAGTACTTC.

This sequence joins TRBV2 and TRBJ1-3; D is ambiguous. There are 14 residues in the CDR3. Trimming removed 2 bases at V and 3 bases at J, with 8 bases between. Germline values: CDR1 SNHLY, CDR2 FYNNEI. Written as DNA, the CDR3 is TGTGCCAGCAGTGAAACGACACGTGGAAACACCATATATTTT. Translation gives CASSETTRGNTIYF.

The J gene is TRBJ2-7, the V gene TRBV28; 9 bases agree with TRBD1. The CDR3 is 13 amino acids. CDR1 MDHEN and CDR2 SYDVKM come from the germline V gene. V was pared by 6 bases and J by 5 bases, with 5 bases of the junction left unmatched. CDR3 region: CASRGTGSNEQYF. CDR3 DNA: TGTGCCAGCAGGGGGACAGGGTCCAACGAGCAGTACTTC. Full variable domain (rest looked up from reference TRBV28 and TRBJ2-7): DVKVTQSSRYLVKRTGEKVFLECVQDMDHENMFWYRQDPGLGLRLIYFSYDVKMKEKGDIPEGYSVSREKKERFSLILESASTNQTSMYLCASRGTGSNEQYFGPGTRLTVT.

The chain links TRBV3-1 (or the pseudogene TRBV3-2) to TRBJ2-1, with D possibly TRBD2 on 5 matching bases. In germline, CDR1 is LGHDT, CDR2 YNNKEL (reference sequence). Trimming left V 2 bases short and J 3 bases short, with 14 bases between. This CDR3 comprises 16 residues. In nucleotides, the CDR3 is TGTGCCAGCAGCCAATGGAAAAGCGGAGTCTACAATGAGCAGTTCTTC. Encoded protein: CASSQWKSGVYNEQFF.

The rearrangement joins TRBV4-3 to TRBJ2-1, with a possible D match to TRBD1 (8 bases). This CDR3 region has 13 residues. CDR1 and CDR2 (germline): LGHNA, YSLEER. Trimming cost V 6 bases and J 8 bases, with 14 bases left between them. This chain's CDR3 is CASSHRGGDEQFF. CDR3 coding DNA: TGCGCCAGCAGTCACAGGGGGGGCGATGAGCAGTTCTTC.

V usage is TRBV27 and J usage is TRBJ2-1; tentatively, D is TRBD2 (5 bases). CDR1 is MNHEY and CDR2 is SMNVEV in the germline V gene (reference sequence). V lost 5 bases and J lost 0, with 11 bases in between. The CDR3 is 15 residues long. CDR3 residues: CASSVGLRSYNEQFF. CDR3 DNA: TGTGCCAGCAGTGTTGGACTCCGCTCCTACAATGAGCAGTTCTTC.

This chain connects TRBV19 to TRBJ2-3, with TRBD1 matching 7 bases. Trimming took 6 bases from V and 6 from J; bases not matched to a gene: 9. The CDR3 runs 14 residues. Germline lookup yields CDR1 LNHDA and CDR2 SQIVND (reference sequence). CDR3 nucleotides: TGTGCCAGTAGCCTGACAGGGCGGAGGGATACGCAGTATTTT. This sequence encodes CASSLTGRRDTQYF.

The chain has TRBV7-6 and TRBJ2-7; 9 bases match TRBD1. The CDR3 extends over 17 amino acids. V trimming: 2 bases; J trimming: 4 bases; junction bases outside the gene matches: 12. Germline CDR1 and CDR2: SGHVS and FNYEAQ. The CDR3 coding sequence is TGTGCCAGCAGCTTACCCCAACAGGGGGCGCAAACTTACGAGCAGTACTTC. Translating gives CASSLPQQGAQTYEQYF.

The rearrangement links TRBV2 to TRBJ2-7; a weak D match, TRBD2 (5 bases). The CDR3 consists of 15 residues. Trimming left V 2 bases short and J 3 bases short, with 14 bases between. The germline V gene encodes CDR1 SNHLY and CDR2 FYNNEI. CDR3 nucleotides: TGTGCCAGCAGTGAAACGCAAACGGGGAACTACGAGCAGTACTTC. It yields the protein CASSETQTGNYEQYF.